This T cell receptor (beta chain) was identified in a study of blood T cell repertoires in COVID-19. Study overall: The United States, Italy and Spain supplied acute and convalescent COVID-19 samples. PBMCs, B-cell-depleted T cells, or T cells provided the cDNA or gDNA that made up the material.

This table comes from immunoSEQ multiplex PCR, and its TCRdb copy is limited to in-frame clones, with some not included. Of nearly 80,000 clones in the sample, approximately 82% are singletons; the top ten hold about 35%. V gave up 0 bases and J gave up 6 bases; unmatched junction bases: 1. The V gene's germline CDR1 is SGHDT and CDR2 YYEEEE. This CDR3 is 13 amino acids long. This chain uses TRBV5-6 with TRBJ2-7, with TRBD1 matching 9 bases. The TCR originated in a woman aged 70-85 years with acute or convalescent COVID-19. Input material: peripheral blood. CDR3: CASSLDRGLEQYF. The CDR3 bases are TGTGCCAGCAGCTTGGACAGGGGGCTCGAGCAGTACTTC. The full variable domain, completed using reference TRBV5-6 and TRBJ2-7, is DAGVTQSPTHLIKTRGQQVTLRCSPKSGHDTVSWYQQALGQGPQFIFQYYEEEERQRGNFPDRFSGHQFPNYSSELNVNALLLGDSALYLCASSLDRGLEQYFGPGTRLTVT.